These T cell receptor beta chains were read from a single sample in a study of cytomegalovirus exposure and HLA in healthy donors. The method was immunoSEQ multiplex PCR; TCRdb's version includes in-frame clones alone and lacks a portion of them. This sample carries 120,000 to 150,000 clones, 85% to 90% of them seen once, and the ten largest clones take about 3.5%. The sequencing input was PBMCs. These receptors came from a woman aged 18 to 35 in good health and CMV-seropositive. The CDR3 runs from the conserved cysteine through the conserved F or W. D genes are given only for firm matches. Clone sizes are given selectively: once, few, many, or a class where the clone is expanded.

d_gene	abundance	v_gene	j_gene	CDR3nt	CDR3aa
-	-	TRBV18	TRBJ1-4	TGTGCCAGCTCACCACTAAATCTAAATTCGGGAATTCAGGAAAAACTGTTTTTT	CASSPLNLNSGIQEKLFF
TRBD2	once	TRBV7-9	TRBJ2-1	TGTGCCAGCAGCTTAGGCGGGGGGTATGAGCAGTTCTTC	CASSLGGGYEQFF
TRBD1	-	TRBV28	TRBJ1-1	TGTGCCAGCAGTTTATTGGGACAGGGGGCGGACACTGAAGCTTTCTTT	CASSLLGQGADTEAFF
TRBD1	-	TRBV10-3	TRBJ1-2	TGTGCCATCAGTGCGGGACAGGGAAACTATGGCTACACCTTC	CAISAGQGNYGYTF
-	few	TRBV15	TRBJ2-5	TGTGCCACCAGCAGAGATCAGGGTATGGAAGAGACCCAGTACTTC	CATSRDQGMEETQYF
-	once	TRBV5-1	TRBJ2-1	TGCGCCAGCAGCCTTCTGACTGGAAGCTCCTACAATGAGCAGTTCTTC	CASSLLTGSSYNEQFF
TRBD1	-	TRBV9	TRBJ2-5	TGTGCCAGCAGCGTGACAGGGGGCCCGGAGACCCAGTACTTC	CASSVTGGPETQYF
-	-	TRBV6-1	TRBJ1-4	TGTGCCAGCAGTGAGGGGGGAGGGACTGCGGGGACAAAACTGTTTTTT	CASSEGGGTAGTKLFF
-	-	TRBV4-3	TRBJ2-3	TGCGCCAGCAGCCAGGGGCATACGGATACGCAGTATTTT	CASSQGHTDTQYF
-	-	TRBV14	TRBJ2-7	TGTGCCAGCAGCCAAGATTTGGACAAAACCTACGAGCAGTACTTC	CASSQDLDKTYEQYF
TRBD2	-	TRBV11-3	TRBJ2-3	TGTGCCAGCAGCCCCAGGGAAGGACTAGCCCGCACAGATACGCAGTATTTT	CASSPREGLARTDTQYF
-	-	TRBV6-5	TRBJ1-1	TGTGCCAGCAGTCGTACAGGGAGGGAGGCTGAAGCTTTCTTT	CASSRTGREAEAFF
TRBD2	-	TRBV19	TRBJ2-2	TGTGCCAGTAGTATCGGGCTAGCGGAACGCACCGGGGAGCTGTTTTTT	CASSIGLAERTGELFF
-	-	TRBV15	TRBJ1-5	TGTGCCACCAGCAGAGAAGGACTGTTCCAGCATTTT	CATSREGLFQHF
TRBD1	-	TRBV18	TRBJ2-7	TGTGCCAGCTCACCCCCTAAAACAGGGGGGGAGCAGTACTTC	CASSPPKTGGEQYF
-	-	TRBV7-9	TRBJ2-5	TGTGCCAGCAGCTCCCTTCTTGGAGGAAGGGAGACCCAGTACTTC	CASSSLLGGRETQYF
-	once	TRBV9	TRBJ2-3	TGTGCCAGCAGCTCACCTCTCGGGAGTGCTAGCACAGATACGCAGTATTTT	CASSSPLGSASTDTQYF
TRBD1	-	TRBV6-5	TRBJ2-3	TGTGCCAGCAGTTTAAGGGGGCGTACGGCAGATACGCAGTATTTT	CASSLRGRTADTQYF
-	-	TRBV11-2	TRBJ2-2	TGTGCCAGCAGCTTAGTATTGGGCCATTTGAGGGACACCGGGGAGCTGTTTTTT	CASSLVLGHLRDTGELFF
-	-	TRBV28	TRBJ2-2	TGTGCCAGCAGGATGGCTGGCAGGACGAACACCGGGGAGCTGTTTTTT	CASRMAGRTNTGELFF
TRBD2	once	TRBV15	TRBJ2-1	TGTGCCACCAGCAGTGCTAGCGGCTCCTACAATGAGCAGTTCTTC	CATSSASGSYNEQFF
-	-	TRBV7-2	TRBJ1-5	TGTGCCAGTTCCCCCGTGAGCAATCAGCCCCAGCATTTT	CASSPVSNQPQHF
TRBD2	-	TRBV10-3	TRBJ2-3	TGTGCCATCAGTTCGGGTCGAGCGGGAGGGCAGACAGATACGCAGTATTTT	CAISSGRAGGQTDTQYF
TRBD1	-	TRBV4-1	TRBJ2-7	TGCGCCAGCAGCCAATCAGGGACAGGGACCTACGAGCAGTACTTC	CASSQSGTGTYEQYF
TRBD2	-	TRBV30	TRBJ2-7	TGTGCCTGGAGTGTAGGACTAGTAGCCGAGCAGTACTTC	CAWSVGLVAEQYF
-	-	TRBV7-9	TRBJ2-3	TGTGCCAGCAGCTTACCGGGGGGCGTAGATACGCAGTATTTT	CASSLPGGVDTQYF
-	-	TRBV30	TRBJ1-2	TGTGCCTGGAGTTTCAGTAAAAACTATGGCTACACCTTC	CAWSFSKNYGYTF
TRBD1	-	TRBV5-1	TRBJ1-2	TGCGCCAGCAGTTGGGAGACAGGGACCTTTAACTATGGCTACACCTTC	CASSWETGTFNYGYTF
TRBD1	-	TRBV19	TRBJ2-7	TGTGCCAGTAGTATCGACAGGGGGTCCTACGAGCAGTACTTC	CASSIDRGSYEQYF
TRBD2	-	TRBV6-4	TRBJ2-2	TGTGCCAGCAGTGCACTAGCGGGAGGAAACACCGGGGAGCTGTTTTTT	CASSALAGGNTGELFF
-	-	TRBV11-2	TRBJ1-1	TGTGCCAGCAGCTCGGATAACAAGGGGTTCTTT	CASSSDNKGFF
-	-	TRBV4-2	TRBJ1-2	TGTGCCAGCAGCCAAGTAGCGACGCAAGACGGGTATGGCTACACCTTC	CASSQVATQDGYGYTF
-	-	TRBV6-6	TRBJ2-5	TGTGCCAGCAGAGTGGCAGGGGAAAAGGAGACCCAGTACTTC	CASRVAGEKETQYF
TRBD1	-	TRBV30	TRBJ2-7	TGTGCCTGGAGTCCGGGACAGGTCAAATACGAGCAGTACTTC	CAWSPGQVKYEQYF
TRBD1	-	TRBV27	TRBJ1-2	TGTGCCAGCAGTTCGGGGACAGCAGCACCTAACTATGGCTACACCTTC	CASSSGTAAPNYGYTF
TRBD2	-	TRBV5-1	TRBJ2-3	TGCGCCAGCAGCTGGACTAGCGGGAGGTCAGATACGCAGTATTTT	CASSWTSGRSDTQYF